One sample yielded the 2 T cell receptor beta chains listed below, sequenced in a study of control samples from healthy donors and cancer patients. TCRdb's table, derived via immunoSEQ multiplex PCR, lists solely in-frame clones and lacks some. The sample yields about 170,000 clones, about nine tenths seen once. Material: blood. These receptors all come from a woman aged 25 to 39 in good health.

The chain is built from TRBV6-2 or TRBV6-3 and TRBJ1-2, with 8 bases identical to TRBD1. Trimming at V came to 6 bases and at J to 8 bases, leaving 2 bases not matched to a gene. Germline CDR1 MNHEY, CDR2 SVGEGT. The CDR3 extends over 11 amino acids. The CDR3 coding sequence is TGTGCCAGCAGCGACAGGGGAGGCTACACCTTC. Translating it yields CASSDRGGYTF.

The gene calls are TRBV7-3 and TRBJ2-3; TRBD2 agrees at 8 bases. The CDR3 is 15 residues long. CDR1 SGHTA and CDR2 FQGTGA come from the germline V gene. The junction had 4 bases not matched to a gene; V was cut back by 1 base and J by 4 bases. The CDR3 loop is CASSLISGGPDTQYF. CDR3 coding DNA: TGTGCCAGCAGCTTAATCTCGGGGGGGCCAGATACGCAGTATTTT.